This T cell receptor (beta chain) was captured in a study of blood T cell repertoires in COVID-19. Study at large: PBMCs, B-cell-depleted T cells, or T cells provided the cDNA or gDNA that made up the material.

In the original workflow: Amplification with reference gene primers provided the estimates of nucleated cell counts. Profiling relied on immunoSEQ multiplex PCR, and the TCRdb table lists in-frame clones only, not all of them. V and J calls and clone size are given by that table; D and trimming were obtained from the DNA. The sample lists about 300,000 clones, roughly 80% occurring once. The V gene's germline CDR1 is MGHRA and CDR2 YSYEKL. There are 15 residues in the CDR3. Trimming removed 1 base from V and 7 bases from J; junction bases left unmatched: 3. The sample comprised peripheral blood. The chain uses TRBV4-1 and TRBJ2-3; 12 nucleotides align to TRBD2. The sequence derives from a human donor with COVID-19, enrolled during active disease. The donor label of this sample is uncertain. CDR3 sequence (DNA): TGCGCCAGCAGCCAAGGACTAGCGGGAGAGAATACGCAGTATTTT. It is translated as CASSQGLAGENTQYF.